This TCR beta chain was observed in a study of blood T cell repertoires in COVID-19. Study at large: PBMCs, B-cell-depleted T cells, or T cells were the source of the cDNA or gDNA that made up the material.

With 5 bases removed from V and 6 bases from J, the gap between germline ends came to 18 bases. CDR1 SGHTA and CDR2 FQGTGA come from the germline V gene. The CDR3 sequence is 15 residues long. As originally analysed: Reference gene primer amplification gave estimated nucleated cell counts. This table comes from immunoSEQ multiplex PCR, and its TCRdb copy is limited to in-frame clones, with some not included. V and J calls and clone size are given by that table; D and trimming were obtained from the DNA. The sample records some 200,000 clones, 70% to 90% being singletons. Material for sequencing was peripheral blood. This receptor was identified in a man aged 45-60 years with COVID-19, enrolled during active disease. The chain combines TRBV7-3 with TRBJ2-3; maybe TRBD2 (5 bases). CDR3 coding DNA: TGTGCCAGCAGCCCCCTACCGCGGTCGGGGGATACGCAGTATTTT. It translates to CASSPLPRSGDTQYF.